This T cell receptor (beta chain) was recorded in a study of cytomegalovirus exposure and HLA in healthy donors (dated by TCRdb to 2016 to 2017). Study-level background: According to an earlier analysis of 587 of the donors, some 180 million T cells yielded some 120 million unique TCR beta sequences and about 300 Gb of sequence data. An early release covering roughly 600 HLA-typed donors comprised roughly 300 gigabases of sequencing data and tens of millions of unique TCR sequences. Of the approximately 370 genotyped donors, approximately 80% were placed in the genetic ancestry cluster associated with self-reported Caucasian donors. The study aimed to test whether cataloging public T cell receptors could reveal signatures of past pathogen exposure. The study profiled the T cell repertoires of under 850 subjects by immunosequencing and related them to cytomegalovirus serostatus. A separate validation cohort of roughly 130 different subjects was used in addition to the approximately 670-subject first cohort. To predict cytomegalovirus infection status, the study brought together high-throughput TCR immunosequencing, statistical association of individual TCRs with disease status, and machine learning. A later analysis re-analyzed previously published TCR beta repertoires from 650 to 800 donors and added high-resolution HLA genotyping to study TCR occurrence patterns. Rather than drawing on any new phenotypic data, the later analysis identified candidate immune exposures from TCR beta sequences and the way those sequences occurred across donors. In an earlier analysis of several hundred of the donors, high-throughput TCR beta sequencing was used to judge whether each TCR beta V gene segment behaved as functional or pseudogenic. Donor age, sex, ethnicity and CMV serostatus were compiled together with the repertoire data. Genome-wide SNP genotypes for about 65% of the 666 donors were used in a later genetic analysis, which treated that subset as a discovery cohort. Every repertoire in the discovery cohort had been generated on one and the same sequencing platform. Both class I and class II loci were covered by HLA typing, at four-digit resolution. The number of typed donors differed by locus: 629-630 for A, B, C, DRB1 and DQB1; about 520 for DQA1; around 610 for DPA1; and around 490 for DPB1. About five DR-DQ haplotypes were treated as single units for association and clustering because of strong linkage in the cohort. Across 398 genotyped donors of the cohort, an average of 235,054 unique TCR beta nucleotide sequences per donor were sequenced, and around 19% of those sequences were non-productive. Beyond this particular receptor, the publication reports: When HLA alleles, especially DR and DQ, strongly co-occurred, TCR associations were difficult to assign to individual alleles. The sequencing pipeline was judged likely to have produced a cluster of highly shared sequence variants as a technical artifact. Because the 87-base-pair reads could not distinguish some IMGT-functional V segments, including TRBV6-2 and TRBV6-3, those segments were excluded. Because counts were too low, seventeen rarely observed V segments, including chromosome 9 orphons, were left out of the earlier analysis of a few hundred of the donors. Because some donors lacked HLA typing at each locus, the association tests relied only on the typed subset. An earlier analysis of 450 to 750 of the donors showed that most TCR beta V segments appeared in productive rearrangements either about 90% or about 30% of the time, which broadly matched IMGT annotations. The classifier was reported to diagnose cytomegalovirus status with high specificity and sensitivity in both the original and validation cohorts. In a later analysis, about 17,000 TCR beta sequences were associated with specific HLA alleles at a false discovery rate of 0.05. In vitro tests confirmed that three of the cytomegalovirus-associated TCR beta chains recognize cytomegalovirus antigens. In a later analysis, the rate of TCR association differed among HLA loci, with DRB1 alleles having the most associated TCRs and HLA-C alleles having the fewest. According to the authors, the approach could potentially be generalized to other disease states and immunological phenotypes. Linkage disequilibrium might explain the correlated functional status among segregating V segments, but an unknown experimental factor could not be excluded. CMV serostatus was the only immune exposure information available for the cohort. A later genetic analysis associated a missense DCLRE1C variant with V-gene and J-gene trimming of TCR beta chains, and an independent cohort replicated the association. A further reported finding was that TCR beta sequences accurately predicted the HLA-A and HLA-B alleles for most subjects in the first cohort. Roughly uniform sequencing depth across donors was assumed in presence/absence analyses, although this assumption may not hold. Compared with equally common non-associated chains, HLA-associated TCR beta chains in a later analysis were more clonally expanded and had lower generation probabilities. In this cohort, only TCR beta chains were sequenced, and detectable features were limited by the absence of alpha or paired-chain data. In a later analysis, several top co-occurrence clusters were reported to appear linked to parvovirus B19, influenza, CMV and Epstein-Barr virus. According to a later analysis, most CMV-associated TCR beta chains appeared to be HLA-restricted, and the HLA associations seemed to be driven largely by CMV exposure. Compared with the roughly 670-donor mean, donors in an Asian-associated ancestry cluster had fewer N-insertions in productive TCRs, according to a later genetic analysis. In the study, around 150 TCR beta chains were listed as associated with cytomegalovirus. While some public TCRs were present in many individuals, most TCR sequences turned up only very rarely across donors.

With regard to this clone: Its specific antigen is unknown. Base qualities are missing; no much larger clone stands one base away.

From the germline V gene, CDR1 is MGHRA and CDR2 is YSYEKL. At the junction V is shortened by 5 bases and J by 3 bases, with 10 bases in between. The CDR3, cysteine through phenylalanine, is 13 amino acids long. Here the CDR3 DNA is all that survives: 39 bases in frame from base 1. In total, 630 or so healthy bone marrow donors made up the cohort. At the time of sampling, all cohort members were nominally healthy, though unrecorded immune exposures were likely present. The donor tested CMV seropositive, placing the donor among the approximately 310 seropositive members of the cohort. A peripheral blood sample was collected from each donor, and TCR beta sequencing was performed on peripheral blood mononuclear cells. Genomic DNA extraction from the blood cell samples was performed with the Qiagen DNeasy Blood Extraction Kit. The library was obtained by the immunoSEQ multiplex PCR assay. A mixture of 60 forward primers for TCR Vbeta segments and 13 reverse primers for TCR Jbeta segments was used in the multiplex PCR. A multiplex PCR assay on genomic DNA amplified the CDR3 region of rearranged TCR beta genes. The amplified TCR beta libraries were sequenced on the Illumina HiSeq System as 87-base-pair reads. On the authors' methods: A later analysis tallied about 77 million unique TCR beta chains across the 666 repertoires, and about 12 million of those chains were shared by two or more donors. To remove PCR and sequencing errors, raw reads were error-corrected and collapsed into unique sequences using a nearest-neighbor algorithm that merged closely related sequences. V, D and J gene segments were assigned by aligning CDR3 sequences to IMGT reference sequences. For a sequence to be retained, at least a six-nucleotide match to both a V gene segment and a J gene segment was required. A rearrangement was called productive if the CDR3 had no stop codons and remained in frame with V and J, and every other rearrangement was called non-productive. Following IMGT convention, CDR3 was defined as the stretch from the second conserved V-encoded cysteine up to the conserved J-encoded phenylalanine. The earlier analysis of about 610 of the donors excluded any sequence lacking an unambiguous match to a single V gene segment. In an earlier analysis of 450 to 700 of the donors, V segments were called functional above 56.7% productive rearrangements and were called segregating when the between-donor standard deviation exceeded 5%. A statistical classification framework was built to diagnose cytomegalovirus status from the catalog of TCR beta chain sequences. In a later analysis, TCR nucleotide sequences were compared against IMGT/GENE-DB human TR gene sequences so that V and J genes could be assigned. Using the TCRdist pipeline, a later analysis assigned CDR3 sequences along with most-parsimonious VDJ recombination scenarios. In a later analysis, each TCR beta chain was defined by its CDR3 amino acid sequence together with its V-gene family, and reads without a unique V-gene family were excluded. As a way to deal with suspected cross-contamination and a sequencing artifact, a later analysis dropped hundreds of nucleotide sequences that were highly shared and had low generation probability. For each public chain, a later analysis derived a clonal expansion index from normalized ranks of inferred template counts within each repertoire. In a later analysis, generation probabilities were computed with a VDJ recombination model fitted to out-of-frame rearrangements, and the resulting probabilities were checked against IGoR. Hypergeometric tests were used in a later analysis to score TCR-TCR, TCR-HLA and TCR-CMV co-occurrence, with a repertoire-size bias correction applied to the TCR pairs. In a later analysis, false discovery rates were estimated by permuting HLA or CMV assignments 20 times. In a later analysis, co-occurring TCRs were grouped using DBSCAN, and TCRdist sequence similarity was added for clustering within HLA-allele-positive subsets. Repertoires with fewer than 30,000 or more than 120,000 public chains, plus five repertoires with anomalous nucleotide sharing, were excluded from co-occurrence clustering. Sourced from immuneACCESS, this table was stored by TCRdb with only in-frame sequences that have V and J called. A share of the clones is absent; for the studies checked, an unresolved V gene accounts for under half, and the remainder has no known explanation. V, J and clone size reflect that table, while D and trimming were determined from the DNA. The sample table holds under 40,000 clones, of which about 72% were seen once. The ten largest clones capture 7.5% to 9% of the sample.

In this chain, TRBV4-1 is recombined with TRBJ1-1; the D gene cannot be resolved reliably. The specimen was PBMCs. The sequence was obtained from a woman in her twenties or thirties in good health and CMV-seropositive. The sequenced DNA is TGCGCCAGCAGCGGGAGGTTGCACACTGAAGCTTTCTTT. It translates to CASSGRLHTEAFF.